A selection of T cell receptor beta chains follows, all from one sample in a study of OX40 agonist ivuxolimab in advanced cancers. Assay: immunoSEQ multiplex PCR; the TCRdb copy retains only in-frame clones and omits some. The sample holds fewer than 95,000 clones, around nine tenths seen once. The sample was CD4+ or CD8+ T cells sorted from blood, taken in a trial of the OX40 agonist ivuxolimab. These TCRs come from an adult with an advanced solid tumor such as melanoma, head and neck, liver or kidney cancer. Both conserved end residues are part of each CDR3. The order of the fields is CDR3 DNA, CDR3 protein, J gene, clone size, D gene, V gene. D genes are given only for firm matches. Only some rows state a clone size, as once, few, many or a class for expanded clones.

DNA: TGTGCCAGCAGCTTAGTCGTAGGTTCACCCCTCCACTTT
CDR3: CASSLVVGSPLHF
J: TRBJ1-6
size: -
D: -
V: TRBV7-6

DNA: TGTGCCAGCAGCCGCGGGGGGGGCTCGTGGGAGCAGTACTTC
CDR3: CASSRGGGSWEQYF
J: TRBJ2-7
size: once
D: TRBD2
V: TRBV7-2

DNA: TGTGCCAGTAGTATCGCGGGGTTAGTTGGCGGCTACACCTTC
CDR3: CASSIAGLVGGYTF
J: TRBJ1-2
size: few
D: -
V: TRBV19

DNA: TGTGCCAGCAGCCCGTCGGGGACGGCGAACTACGAGCAGTACTTC
CDR3: CASSPSGTANYEQYF
J: TRBJ2-7
size: -
D: -
V: TRBV11-2

DNA: TGCGCCAGCAGCTTACGACTAGCGGGAATTGAAACCCGGGTGGAGACCCAGTACTTC
CDR3: CASSLRLAGIETRVETQYF
J: TRBJ2-5
size: -
D: TRBD2
V: TRBV5-1

DNA: TGTGCCAGCAGCGTCCAAGGCGCAGAGAACACCGGGGAGCTGTTTTTT
CDR3: CASSVQGAENTGELFF
J: TRBJ2-2
size: -
D: -
V: TRBV9

DNA: TGTGCCAGCAGCCCTAGCGGGGGGGCGGGAGATACGCAGTATTTT
CDR3: CASSPSGGAGDTQYF
J: TRBJ2-3
size: -
D: TRBD2
V: TRBV13

DNA: TGTGCCAGCAGTGACTCTCAGGTGGCAGGAATACCTACCTTGGGGGGAGATACGCAGTATTTT
CDR3: CASSDSQVAGIPTLGGDTQYF
J: TRBJ2-3
size: -
D: -
V: TRBV6-4

DNA: TGTGCCAGCAGCTTAGTGATCGGCTCGTATGGCTACACCTTC
CDR3: CASSLVIGSYGYTF
J: TRBJ1-2
size: once
D: -
V: TRBV7-2

DNA: TGTGCCAGCAAGTTAAGAGGACTCGGGGCCAACGTCCTGACTTTC
CDR3: CASKLRGLGANVLTF
J: TRBJ2-6
size: -
D: -
V: TRBV27

DNA: TGTGCCAGCAGCTCCACAGGGGGGTATACCGGGGAGCTGTTTTTT
CDR3: CASSSTGGYTGELFF
J: TRBJ2-2
size: -
D: TRBD1
V: TRBV11-3

DNA: TGTGCCAGCACCTTCGAGCCCCCCTACGAGCAGTACTTC
CDR3: CASTFEPPYEQYF
J: TRBJ2-7
size: few
D: -
V: TRBV7-2

DNA: TGTGCCAGCAGCTTAGGGGGCGAAAAACTGTTTTTT
CDR3: CASSLGGEKLFF
J: TRBJ1-4
size: -
D: -
V: TRBV7-9

DNA: TGTGCCAGCAGCCAAGGATCCGGGACAGTGTACCAAGAGACCCAGTACTTC
CDR3: CASSQGSGTVYQETQYF
J: TRBJ2-5
size: -
D: TRBD1
V: TRBV14

DNA: TGTGCCAGCAGTCCGTCCCTGGCGGGCCAAGAGACCCAGTACTTC
CDR3: CASSPSLAGQETQYF
J: TRBJ2-5
size: -
D: -
V: TRBV28

DNA: TGCGCCAGCAGCCAGGGAAGGGCGCCCCCGACTGAAGCTTTCTTT
CDR3: CASSQGRAPPTEAFF
J: TRBJ1-1
size: -
D: -
V: TRBV4-1

DNA: TGTGCTAGAGAGGACGGGAGGATTATGAACACTGAAGCTTTCTTT
CDR3: CAREDGRIMNTEAFF
J: TRBJ1-1
size: -
D: -
V: TRBV27

DNA: TGCGCCAGCAGTGAATCGGGTGGCTATGGCTACACCTTC
CDR3: CASSESGGYGYTF
J: TRBJ1-2
size: few
D: -
V: TRBV10-2

DNA: TGTGCCAGCCGGACAAGGTCGGTAGGGAATGAGCAGTTCTTC
CDR3: CASRTRSVGNEQFF
J: TRBJ2-1
size: once
D: -
V: TRBV28

DNA: TGTGCCAGCAGCCAAGAGCGGACAGGGGTCGAAAAACTGTTTTTT
CDR3: CASSQERTGVEKLFF
J: TRBJ1-4
size: -
D: TRBD1
V: TRBV14

DNA: TGTGCCAGTAGTATAGGCAGGACCCCAGCAACTAATGAAAAACTGTTTTTT
CDR3: CASSIGRTPATNEKLFF
J: TRBJ1-4
size: once
D: -
V: TRBV19

DNA: TGTGCCTGGAGTCGGGGGCAAGAGACCCAGTACTTC
CDR3: CAWSRGQETQYF
J: TRBJ2-5
size: -
D: -
V: TRBV30

DNA: TGTGCCAGCAGTTACTCGCGGTCCTACGAGCAGTACTTC
CDR3: CASSYSRSYEQYF
J: TRBJ2-7
size: -
D: -
V: TRBV6-5

DNA: TGCGCCAGCAGCCAAGATGTCCGGTGGGCTTGGGAAAAACTGTTTTTT
CDR3: CASSQDVRWAWEKLFF
J: TRBJ1-4
size: -
D: -
V: TRBV4-1

DNA: TGTGCCAGCAGCCCGACAGGGTTCGATGGCTACACCTTC
CDR3: CASSPTGFDGYTF
J: TRBJ1-2
size: -
D: TRBD1
V: TRBV6-5

DNA: TGTGCCAGCAGCCCCCGACTAGCGGGGGCACTAGGGACAGATACGCAGTATTTT
CDR3: CASSPRLAGALGTDTQYF
J: TRBJ2-3
size: -
D: TRBD2
V: TRBV7-3

DNA: TGTGCCAGTTCCACCACTATAAGGGGGGAGCTGTTTTTT
CDR3: CASSTTIRGELFF
J: TRBJ2-2
size: once
D: -
V: TRBV19

DNA: TGTGCCAGCAGTCTCCCGGCAGGGCACGGGGAGCTGTTTTTT
CDR3: CASSLPAGHGELFF
J: TRBJ2-2
size: -
D: -
V: TRBV27

DNA: TGTGCCAGCAGTGGCTACCGGGTCCAAAGAGGAGAGACCCAGTACTTC
CDR3: CASSGYRVQRGETQYF
J: TRBJ2-5
size: -
D: -
V: TRBV28

DNA: TGTGCCAGCAGTTTATGGGGCGGGGGAAGGTGGGGTGGCTACACCTTC
CDR3: CASSLWGGGRWGGYTF
J: TRBJ1-2
size: -
D: -
V: TRBV28

DNA: TGCAGCGTCGCCTTCTGGGACGGCTCCTACGAGCAGTACTTC
CDR3: CSVAFWDGSYEQYF
J: TRBJ2-7
size: -
D: -
V: TRBV29-1

DNA: TGTGCCAGTGCAACTGGGGAAACCTACGAGCAGTACTTC
CDR3: CASATGETYEQYF
J: TRBJ2-7
size: -
D: -
V: TRBV19

DNA: TGTGCCTCCCGGGGTAGTCCCCTTGAAGCTTTCTTT
CDR3: CASRGSPLEAFF
J: TRBJ1-1
size: -
D: -
V: TRBV10-3

DNA: TGTGCCAGCAGTCAGATTGAGGAGGAGCAGTACTTC
CDR3: CASSQIEEEQYF
J: TRBJ2-7
size: once
D: -
V: TRBV6-6

DNA: TGCGCCAGCAGTCAATCGAAGGGAACGAAAGGCTACACCTTC
CDR3: CASSQSKGTKGYTF
J: TRBJ1-2
size: -
D: -
V: TRBV23-1

DNA: TGTGCCAGCAGTTACTCGATAGGGCAGGAAGCTTTCTTT
CDR3: CASSYSIGQEAFF
J: TRBJ1-1
size: -
D: -
V: TRBV6-5

DNA: TGTGCCAGCAGCATGGACAGGGTGGTCGGCTACACCTTC
CDR3: CASSMDRVVGYTF
J: TRBJ1-2
size: -
D: TRBD1
V: TRBV7-2

DNA: TGTGCCAGCAGCGTAGGGACTAGCGGGGGGTTGTTCACAGATACGCAGTATTTT
CDR3: CASSVGTSGGLFTDTQYF
J: TRBJ2-3
size: once
D: TRBD2
V: TRBV9

DNA: TGTGCCAGCAGTTTATTTCTCGGGTTTTCATCGACAGTTGCATACGAGCAGTACTTC
CDR3: CASSLFLGFSSTVAYEQYF
J: TRBJ2-7
size: -
D: -
V: TRBV28

DNA: TGTGCCAGCAGCCCGCAGGACTGGACAGATACGCAGTATTTT
CDR3: CASSPQDWTDTQYF
J: TRBJ2-3
size: once
D: -
V: TRBV7-3

DNA: TGTGCCAGAAGCTCGGGACAGGGGGCTCACACCGGGGAGCTGTTTTTT
CDR3: CARSSGQGAHTGELFF
J: TRBJ2-2
size: -
D: TRBD1
V: TRBV5-3

DNA: TGTGCCAGCAGCTTAGTTTGGGGGGGCGCCTGGTCACCCCTCCACTTT
CDR3: CASSLVWGGAWSPLHF
J: TRBJ1-6
size: -
D: -
V: TRBV7-8

DNA: TGTGCCAGCAGCTTAGGGAGGGGGCAAGGCACCGGGGAGCTGTTTTTT
CDR3: CASSLGRGQGTGELFF
J: TRBJ2-2
size: once
D: -
V: TRBV5-8

DNA: TGTGCCAGCAGTGAACAGGGGGTGGGTGAGCAGTACTTC
CDR3: CASSEQGVGEQYF
J: TRBJ2-7
size: once
D: TRBD1
V: TRBV6-1